The sequence of this TCR beta chain was determined in a study of cytomegalovirus exposure and HLA in healthy donors. General observations from the study: The study put some 150 TCR beta chains on its list as cytomegalovirus-associated.

Losses at the gene ends were 4 bases for V and 1 base for J; bases not matched to a gene: 9. Germline values: CDR1 LGHNA, CDR2 YNFKEQ. The CDR3 consists of 16 residues. The sample holds one count of this clone. Its cognate antigen is unknown. Use of 60 Vbeta and 13 Jbeta primers characterized the PCR. The repertoire was sequenced with immunoSEQ multiplex PCR; TCRdb's copy has only in-frame clones and lacks some. The data show more than 95,000 clones, with 65% to 75% seen just once and around 3.9% held by the top ten. This clonotype originated in a woman aged 45-65 years in good health and CMV-seropositive. V and J are TRBV4-2 and TRBJ2-5; 7 bases align to TRBD2. The sample taken for sequencing was PBMCs. The chain's CDR3 is CASSPQGGGRQETQYF. Here the CDR3 DNA reads TGTGCCAGCAGCCCCCAAGGCGGGGGACGCCAAGAGACCCAGTACTTC.